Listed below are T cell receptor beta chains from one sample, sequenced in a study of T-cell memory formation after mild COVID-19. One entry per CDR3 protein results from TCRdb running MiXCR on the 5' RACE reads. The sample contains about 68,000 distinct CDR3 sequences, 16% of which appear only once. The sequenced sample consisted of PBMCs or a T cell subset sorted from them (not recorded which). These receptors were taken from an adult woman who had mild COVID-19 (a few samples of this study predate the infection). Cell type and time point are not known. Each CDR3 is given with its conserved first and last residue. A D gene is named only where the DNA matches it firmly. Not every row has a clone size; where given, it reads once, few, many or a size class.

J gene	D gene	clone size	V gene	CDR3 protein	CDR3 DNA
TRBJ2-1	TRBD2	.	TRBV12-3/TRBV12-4	CASSWTSSYNEQFF	TGTGCCAGCAGCTGGACTAGTTCCTACAATGAGCAGTTCTTC
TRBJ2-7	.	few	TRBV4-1	CASSQVDGYEQYF	TGCGCCAGCAGCCAAGTCGACGGATACGAGCAGTACTTC
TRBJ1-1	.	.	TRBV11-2	CASSLAGGVHTEAFF	TGTGCCAGCAGCTTAGCGGGGGGCGTGCACACTGAAGCTTTCTTT
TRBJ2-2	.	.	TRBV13	CASSFTLAGELFF	TGTGCCAGCAGCTTCACGTTAGCCGGGGAGCTGTTTTTT
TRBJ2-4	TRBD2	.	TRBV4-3	CASSPGTTQENIQYF	TGCGCCAGCAGCCCGGGGACTACCCAAGAAAACATTCAGTACTTC
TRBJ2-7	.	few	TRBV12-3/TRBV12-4	CASSSTGVEQYF	TGTGCCAGCAGTTCCACCGGGGTCGAGCAGTACTTC
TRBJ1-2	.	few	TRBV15	CATRGILNYGYTF	TGTGCCACCCGGGGAATTCTAAACTATGGCTACACCTTC
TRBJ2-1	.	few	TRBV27	CASSVQRFNNEQFF	TGTGCCAGCAGTGTCCAGCGGTTTAACAATGAGCAGTTCTTC
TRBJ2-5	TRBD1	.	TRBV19	CASSPRATGQETQYF	TGTGCCAGTAGTCCCCGAGCGACAGGGCAAGAGACCCAGTACTTC
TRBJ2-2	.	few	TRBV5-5	CASSLSGGNTGELFF	TGTGCCAGCAGCTTGTCGGGGGGCAACACCGGGGAGCTGTTTTTT
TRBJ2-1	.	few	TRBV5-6	CASSLLTRGSDNEQFF	TGTGCCAGCAGCTTGCTTACACGGGGTTCGGACAATGAGCAGTTCTTC
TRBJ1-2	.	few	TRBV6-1	CASSTLTGYGYTF	TGTGCCAGCAGTACGCTGACAGGCTATGGCTACACCTTC
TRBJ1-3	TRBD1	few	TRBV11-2	CASSLDPTGQGNTIYF	TGTGCCAGCAGCTTGGACCCTACGGGACAGGGAAACACCATATATTTT
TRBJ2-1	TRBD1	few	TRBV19	CASSIGRGTGSNEQFF	TGTGCCAGTAGTATTGGCAGGGGGACAGGGAGCAATGAGCAGTTCTTC
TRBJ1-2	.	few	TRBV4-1	CASSQTGRNYGYTF	TGCGCCAGCAGCCAAACAGGGCGGAACTATGGCTACACCTTC
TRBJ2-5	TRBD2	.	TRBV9	CASSVEASGAETQYF	TGTGCCAGCAGCGTAGAGGCTAGCGGGGCGGAGACCCAGTACTTC
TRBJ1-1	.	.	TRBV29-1	CSVDLDQGMNTEAFF	TGCAGCGTTGACCTCGATCAGGGCATGAACACTGAAGCTTTCTTT
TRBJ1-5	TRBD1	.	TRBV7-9	CASSRYTGGGNQPQHF	TGTGCCAGCAGCCGCTATACAGGGGGCGGCAATCAGCCCCAGCATTTT
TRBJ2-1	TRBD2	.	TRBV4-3	CASSQDGTIYNEQFF	TGCGCCAGCAGCCAAGATGGGACTATCTACAATGAGCAGTTCTTC
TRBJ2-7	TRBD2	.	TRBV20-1	CSDREEREVYEQYF	TGCAGTGATAGAGAGGAGCGGGAGGTCTACGAGCAGTACTTC
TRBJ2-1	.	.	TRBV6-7	CASSLPRVATYNEQFF	TGTGCCAGCAGCCTCCCGAGAGTAGCTACTTACAATGAGCAGTTCTTC
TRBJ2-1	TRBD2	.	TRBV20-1	CSVPGLAAYNEQFF	TGCAGTGTCCCGGGACTAGCGGCCTACAATGAGCAGTTCTTC
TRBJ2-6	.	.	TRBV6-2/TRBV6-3	CASSYSNSGANVLTF	TGTGCCAGCAGTTACTCAAACTCTGGGGCCAACGTCCTGACTTTC
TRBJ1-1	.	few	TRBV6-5	CASSSYDKANTEAFF	TGTGCCAGCAGTTCCTACGACAAGGCCAACACTGAAGCTTTCTTT
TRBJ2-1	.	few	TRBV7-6	CASSPPEGEQFF	TGTGCCAGCAGCCCCCCGGAGGGTGAGCAGTTCTTC
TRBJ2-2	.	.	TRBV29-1	CSVEGVGPGELFF	TGCAGCGTTGAAGGGGTGGGGCCCGGGGAGCTGTTTTTT
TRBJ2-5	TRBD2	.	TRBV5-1	CASSFSGGKETQYF	TGCGCCAGCAGCTTTAGCGGGGGAAAAGAGACCCAGTACTTC
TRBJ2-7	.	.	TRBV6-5	CASSYGGQSYEQYF	TGTGCCAGCAGTTACGGAGGACAGAGCTACGAGCAGTACTTC
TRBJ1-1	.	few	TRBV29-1	CSVEGRTTEAFF	TGCAGCGTTGAAGGCAGAACCACTGAAGCTTTCTTT
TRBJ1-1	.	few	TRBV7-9	CASSLGYTEAFF	TGTGCCAGCAGCTTAGGATACACTGAAGCTTTCTTT
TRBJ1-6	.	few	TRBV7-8	CASSLETDRYNSPLHF	TGTGCCAGCAGCTTAGAAACAGACAGATATAATTCACCCCTCCACTTT
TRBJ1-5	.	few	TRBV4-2	CASSHGFTRGDSNQPQHF	TGTGCCAGCAGCCATGGATTTACCCGAGGGGATAGCAATCAGCCCCAGCATTTT
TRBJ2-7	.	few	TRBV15	CATSSKTGFKWEQYF	TGTGCCACCAGCAGCAAGACAGGATTTAAATGGGAGCAGTACTTC
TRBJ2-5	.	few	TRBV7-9	CASSPPGTSGETQYF	TGTGCCAGCAGCCCGCCTGGGACCTCCGGGGAGACCCAGTACTTC
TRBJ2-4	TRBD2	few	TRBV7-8	CASSLGGASGRLGGAKNIQYF	TGTGCCAGCAGCTTAGGAGGGGCTAGCGGGAGATTGGGTGGTGCCAAAAACATTCAGTACTTC
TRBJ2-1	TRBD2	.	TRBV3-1	CASSQRTSGNNEQFF	TGTGCCAGCAGCCAGAGGACTAGCGGGAACAATGAGCAGTTCTTC
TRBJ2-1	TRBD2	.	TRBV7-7	CASSPAAGGPLEQFF	TGTGCCAGCAGCCCAGCGGCGGGGGGGCCGCTGGAGCAGTTCTTC
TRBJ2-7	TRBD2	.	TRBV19	CASINPSRTSGPFYEQYF	TGTGCCAGTATTAATCCGAGTCGGACTAGCGGGCCTTTCTACGAGCAGTACTTC
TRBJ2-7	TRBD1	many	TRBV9	CASSEWDRGLEQYF	TGTGCCAGCAGCGAATGGGACAGGGGGCTAGAGCAGTACTTC
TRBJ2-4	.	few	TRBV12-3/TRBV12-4	CASSPRTSPNIQYF	TGTGCCAGCAGTCCGCGAACTAGCCCGAACATTCAGTACTTC
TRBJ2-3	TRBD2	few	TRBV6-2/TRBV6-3	CASSFSGSPDTQYF	TGTGCCAGCAGCTTTAGCGGGAGTCCAGATACGCAGTATTTT
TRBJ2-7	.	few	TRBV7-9	CASSLLLGYEQYF	TGTGCCAGCAGCTTATTGTTGGGGTACGAGCAGTACTTC
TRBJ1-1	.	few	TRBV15	CATTDDRWSELPFF	TGTGCCACCACAGATGACAGGTGGTCCGAGTTACCTTTCTTT
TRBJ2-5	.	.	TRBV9	CASSVVPQETQYF	TGTGCCAGCAGCGTAGTACCCCAAGAGACCCAGTACTTC
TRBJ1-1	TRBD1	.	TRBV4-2	CASSQEIRGRYTEAFF	TGTGCCAGCAGCCAAGAGATCAGGGGGCGGTACACTGAAGCTTTCTTT
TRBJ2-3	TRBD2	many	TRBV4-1	CASSPRTSGPDTQYF	TGCGCCAGCAGCCCCCGGACTAGCGGTCCGGATACGCAGTATTTT
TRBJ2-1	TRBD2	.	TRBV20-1	CSARDLASGGYNEQFF	TGCAGTGCTAGAGATCTGGCTAGCGGGGGTTACAATGAGCAGTTCTTC
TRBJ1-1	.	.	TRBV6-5	CASRRPGTEAFF	TGTGCCAGCAGACGGCCGGGCACTGAAGCTTTCTTT
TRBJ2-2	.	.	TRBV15	CATSVNRNFNGELFF	TGTGCCACCAGCGTGAACAGGAATTTCAACGGGGAGCTGTTTTTT
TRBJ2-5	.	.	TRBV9	CASSVDGSGPQETQYF	TGTGCCAGCAGCGTAGATGGTAGCGGCCCCCAAGAGACCCAGTACTTC
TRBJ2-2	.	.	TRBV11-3	CASSTLGTNGPGELFF	TGTGCCAGCAGCACCCTTGGTACTAACGGGCCGGGGGAGCTGTTTTTT
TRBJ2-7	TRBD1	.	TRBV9	CASSAEAGTGIYEQYF	TGTGCCAGCAGCGCCGAAGCAGGGACAGGGATCTACGAGCAGTACTTC
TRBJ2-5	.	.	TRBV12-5	CASGSLAPSGTQETQYF	TGTGCTAGTGGCTCCCTCGCCCCAAGTGGGACCCAAGAGACCCAGTACTTC
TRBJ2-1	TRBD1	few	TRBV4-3	CASSTRQGGEQFF	TGCGCCAGCAGCACCCGACAGGGCGGTGAGCAGTTCTTC
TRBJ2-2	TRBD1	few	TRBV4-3	CASSQGQGASGELFF	TGCGCCAGCAGCCAGGGACAGGGGGCGTCCGGGGAGCTGTTTTTT
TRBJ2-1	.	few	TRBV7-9	CASSPRQDPYNEQFF	TGTGCCAGCAGCCCGAGACAGGACCCCTACAATGAGCAGTTCTTC
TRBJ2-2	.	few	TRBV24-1	CATSDLRGNTGELFF	TGTGCCACCAGTGATTTGAGGGGGAACACCGGGGAGCTGTTTTTT
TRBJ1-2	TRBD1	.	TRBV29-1	CSGDTGVDGYTF	TGCAGCGGAGATACAGGGGTTGATGGCTACACCTTC
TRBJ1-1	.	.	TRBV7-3	CASSRIRHVSGRDTEAFF	TGTGCCAGCAGCCGAATCCGGCACGTGTCAGGGAGGGACACTGAAGCTTTCTTT